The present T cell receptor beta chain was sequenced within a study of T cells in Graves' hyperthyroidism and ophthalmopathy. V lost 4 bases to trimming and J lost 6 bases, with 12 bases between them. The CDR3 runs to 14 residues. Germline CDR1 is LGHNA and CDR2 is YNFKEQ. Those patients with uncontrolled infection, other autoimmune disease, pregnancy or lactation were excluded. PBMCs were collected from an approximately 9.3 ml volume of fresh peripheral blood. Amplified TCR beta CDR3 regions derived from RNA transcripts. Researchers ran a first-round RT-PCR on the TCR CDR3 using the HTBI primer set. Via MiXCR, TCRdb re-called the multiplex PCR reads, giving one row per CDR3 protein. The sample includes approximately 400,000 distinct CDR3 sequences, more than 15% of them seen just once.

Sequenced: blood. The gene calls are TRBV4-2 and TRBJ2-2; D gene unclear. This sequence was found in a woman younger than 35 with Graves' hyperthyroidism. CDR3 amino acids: CASSPYLDAGELFF. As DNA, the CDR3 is TGTGCCAGCAGCCCCTACCTCGACGCCGGGGAGCTGTTTTTT.